A single T cell receptor (beta chain) is shown here with its context. The sample belongs to a study of shared clonotypes between healthy human individuals. Deep-level assay runs were performed. The sorted-subset replicate PCRs were given around 190 ng DNA, which is approximately 30,000 T cell genomes. Sequencing used immunoSEQ multiplex PCR; TCRdb keeps in-frame clones, though not all of them. In the table there are more than 2 million clones, about 95% of which are singletons. The naive CD8 subset, CD45RO-negative cells positively selected for CCR7, excluded terminally differentiated effector memory CD45RA+ cells. Trimming at V came to 4 bases and at J to 5 bases, leaving 6 bases not matched to a gene. Per the germline V gene, CDR1 is MGHRA and CDR2 is YSYEKL. CDR3 length equals 15 residues.

The V and J genes are TRBV4-1 and TRBJ2-2, with 8 positions matching TRBD1. The TCR comes from a man aged 18 to 30 in good health. The specimen sequenced was naive CD8+ T cells sorted from blood. Here the CDR3 reads CASSPWTGRTGELFF. CDR3 coding DNA: TGCGCCAGCAGCCCCTGGACAGGGCGGACCGGGGAGCTGTTTTTT.